This T cell receptor (beta chain) was sequenced during a study of T cell responses to AZD1222 COVID-19 vaccine. General study points: Nearly half of spike-specific TCRs reportedly go after variant regions that carry no mutations. In all cases, repertoires were sampled only after the peak T cell response. The donors showed a predominance of white British ancestry and of females, with possible underestimation of clonal diversity.

Generated by immunoSEQ multiplex PCR, the TCRdb table keeps only in-frame clones and is missing some. Here the sample spans over 130,000 clones, around 90% being singletons. Worth noting for this clone: Its antigen is undetermined.

Deletions cut 0 bases from V and 2 bases from J, with 5 bases between. The CDR3 is 14 residues long. Germline lookup yields CDR1 LGHNA and CDR2 YNFKEQ. The TCR originated in an adult who received the AZD1222 COVID-19 vaccine. Sequenced here: peripheral blood, sampled 28 days after the second AZD1222 dose. The chain joins TRBV4-2 to TRBJ2-1; D is undetermined. CDR3 amino acids: CASSQELAYNEQFF. The CDR3 nucleotides read TGTGCCAGCAGCCAAGAATTAGCCTACAATGAGCAGTTCTTC.